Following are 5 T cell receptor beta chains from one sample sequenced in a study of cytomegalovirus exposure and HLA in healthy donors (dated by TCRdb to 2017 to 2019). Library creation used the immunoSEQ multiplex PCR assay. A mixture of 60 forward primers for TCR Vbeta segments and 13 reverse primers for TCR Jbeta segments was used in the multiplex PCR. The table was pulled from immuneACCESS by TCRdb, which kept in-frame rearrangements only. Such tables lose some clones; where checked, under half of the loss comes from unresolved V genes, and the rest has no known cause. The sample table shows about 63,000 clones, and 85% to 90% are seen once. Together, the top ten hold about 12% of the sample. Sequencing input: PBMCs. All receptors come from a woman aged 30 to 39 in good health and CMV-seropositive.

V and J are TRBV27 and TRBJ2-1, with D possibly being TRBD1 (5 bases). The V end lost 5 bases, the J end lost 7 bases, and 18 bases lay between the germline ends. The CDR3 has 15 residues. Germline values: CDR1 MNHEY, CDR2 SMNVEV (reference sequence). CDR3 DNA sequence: TGTGCCAGCAGTCCGCTAGGGGCGGCTCTTAATGAGCAGTTCTTC. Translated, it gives CASSPLGAALNEQFF.

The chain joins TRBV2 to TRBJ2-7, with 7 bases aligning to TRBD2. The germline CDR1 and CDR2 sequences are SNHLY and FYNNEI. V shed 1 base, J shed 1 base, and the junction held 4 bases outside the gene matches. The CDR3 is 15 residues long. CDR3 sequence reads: CASSEGAGVSYEQYF. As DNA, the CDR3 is TGTGCCAGCAGTGAAGGTGCGGGAGTTTCCTACGAGCAGTACTTC.

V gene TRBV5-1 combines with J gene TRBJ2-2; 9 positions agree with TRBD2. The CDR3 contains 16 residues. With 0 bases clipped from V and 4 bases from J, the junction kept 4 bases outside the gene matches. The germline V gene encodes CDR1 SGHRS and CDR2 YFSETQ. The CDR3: CASSLVAGGPTGELFF. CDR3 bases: TGCGCCAGCAGCTTGGTGGCGGGAGGGCCCACCGGGGAGCTGTTTTTT.

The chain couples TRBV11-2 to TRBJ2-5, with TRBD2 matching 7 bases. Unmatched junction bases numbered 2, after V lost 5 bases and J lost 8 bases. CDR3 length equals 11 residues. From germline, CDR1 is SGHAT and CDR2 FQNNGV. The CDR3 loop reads CASSPGLTQYF. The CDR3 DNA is TGTGCCAGCAGCCCGGGACTAACCCAGTACTTC.

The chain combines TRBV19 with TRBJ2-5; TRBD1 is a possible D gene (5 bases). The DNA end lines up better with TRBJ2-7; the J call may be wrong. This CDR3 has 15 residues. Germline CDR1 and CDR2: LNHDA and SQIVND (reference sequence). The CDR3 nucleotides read TGTGCCAGTAGTAGCGGCCAGGGTTACTTCTACGAGCAGTACTTC. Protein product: CASSSGQGYFYEQYF.